This TCR beta chain was observed in a study of T cell responses to AZD1222 COVID-19 vaccine. Notes on the study in general: Reportedly, nearly half of unique spike TCRs recognized epitopes outside B.1.351/B.1.1.7 mutations. The sample set comprised mostly white British donors with more females, and clonal diversity was possibly underestimated. Baseline testing showed seropositivity in only six or seven AZD1222 recipients. Spike-specific TCR breadth rose after two AZD1222 doses, and depth rose as well.

Germline trimming cut 1 base from V and 2 bases from J; bases unmatched to any gene: 1. This CDR3 is built from 15 residues. Germline V CDR1 and CDR2: LNHNV, YYDKDF (reference sequence). As for this clone: Its specificity is not known.

Clones were read by immunoSEQ multiplex PCR, and TCRdb kept only the in-frame ones, dropping some. Found here are 50,000 to 65,000 clones, approximately 90% of them singletons; the top ten hold roughly 6.3%. The clonotype was recovered from an adult who received the MenACWY meningococcal vaccine as a control. The chain couples TRBV15 to TRBJ2-3; 9 positions match TRBD2. The input for sequencing was peripheral blood, taken 28 days after the second dose of the MenACWY control vaccine. The CDR3: CATSRGTSDTDTQYF. CDR3 DNA: TGTGCCACCAGCAGAGGGACTAGCGACACAGATACGCAGTATTTT.